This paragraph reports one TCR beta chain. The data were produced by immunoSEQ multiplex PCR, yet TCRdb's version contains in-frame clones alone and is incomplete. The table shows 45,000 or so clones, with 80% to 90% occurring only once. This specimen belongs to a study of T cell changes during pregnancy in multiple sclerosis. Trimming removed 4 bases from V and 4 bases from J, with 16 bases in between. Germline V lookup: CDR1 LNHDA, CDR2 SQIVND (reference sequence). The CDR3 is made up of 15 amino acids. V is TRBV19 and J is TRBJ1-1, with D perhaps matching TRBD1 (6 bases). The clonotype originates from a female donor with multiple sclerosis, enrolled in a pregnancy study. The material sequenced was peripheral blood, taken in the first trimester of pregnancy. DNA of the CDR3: TGTGCCAGTAGTAAGGGGGGGACACGCGCCACTGAAGCTTTCTTT. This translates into CASSKGGTRATEAFF.